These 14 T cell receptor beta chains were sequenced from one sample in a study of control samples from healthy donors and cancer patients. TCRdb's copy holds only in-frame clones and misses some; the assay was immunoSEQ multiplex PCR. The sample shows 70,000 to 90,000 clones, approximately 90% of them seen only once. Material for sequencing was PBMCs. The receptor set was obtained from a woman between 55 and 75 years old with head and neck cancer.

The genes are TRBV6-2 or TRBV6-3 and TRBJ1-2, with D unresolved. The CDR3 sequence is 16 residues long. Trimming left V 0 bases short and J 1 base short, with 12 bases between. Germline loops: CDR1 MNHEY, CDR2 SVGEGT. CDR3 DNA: TGTGCCAGCAGTTACTCGGCAGATTGGATTAACTATGGCTACACCTTC. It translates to CASSYSADWINYGYTF.

The CDR3 region is CASSPEGGYEQYF. The DNA for the CDR3 is TGCGCCAGCAGCCCCGAAGGCGGGTACGAGCAGTACTTC. The chain couples TRBV5-1 to TRBJ2-7, with a weak D call TRBD2 (5 bases). Germline CDR1 and CDR2: SGHRS and YFSETQ. The CDR3 spans 13 residues. Between the trimmed V and J ends, which lost 4 bases and 4 bases, there was a span of 12 bases.

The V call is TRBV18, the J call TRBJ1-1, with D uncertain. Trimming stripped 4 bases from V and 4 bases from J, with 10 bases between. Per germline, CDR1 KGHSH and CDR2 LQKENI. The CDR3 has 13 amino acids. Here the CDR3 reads CASSRPTLTEAFF. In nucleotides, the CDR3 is TGTGCCAGCTCACGCCCGACCCTCACTGAAGCTTTCTTT.

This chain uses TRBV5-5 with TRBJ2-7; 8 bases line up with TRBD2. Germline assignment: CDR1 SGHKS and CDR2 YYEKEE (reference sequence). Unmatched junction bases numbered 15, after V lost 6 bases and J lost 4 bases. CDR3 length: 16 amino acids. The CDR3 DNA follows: TGTGCCAGCAACCTTGGACTAGCCAACAAGAAATACGAGCAGTACTTC. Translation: CASNLGLANKKYEQYF.

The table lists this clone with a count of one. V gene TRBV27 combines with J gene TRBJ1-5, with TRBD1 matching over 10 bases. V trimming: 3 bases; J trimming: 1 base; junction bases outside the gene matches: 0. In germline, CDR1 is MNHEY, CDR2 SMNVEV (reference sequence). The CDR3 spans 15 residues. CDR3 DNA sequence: TGTGCCAGCAGTTTGGGACAGGGGAGCAATCAGCCCCAGCATTTT. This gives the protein CASSLGQGSNQPQHF.

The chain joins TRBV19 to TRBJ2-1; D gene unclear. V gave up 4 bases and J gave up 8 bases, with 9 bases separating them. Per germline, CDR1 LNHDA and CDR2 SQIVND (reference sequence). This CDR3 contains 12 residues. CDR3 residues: CASSTMAYEQFF. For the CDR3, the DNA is TGTGCCAGTAGTACTATGGCCTATGAGCAGTTCTTC.

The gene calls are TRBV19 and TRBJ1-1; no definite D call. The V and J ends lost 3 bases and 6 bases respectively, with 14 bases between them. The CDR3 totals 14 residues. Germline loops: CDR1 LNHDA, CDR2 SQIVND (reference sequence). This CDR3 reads CASSIWTDSSEAFF. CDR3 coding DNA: TGTGCCAGTAGTATTTGGACCGATAGCTCTGAAGCTTTCTTT.

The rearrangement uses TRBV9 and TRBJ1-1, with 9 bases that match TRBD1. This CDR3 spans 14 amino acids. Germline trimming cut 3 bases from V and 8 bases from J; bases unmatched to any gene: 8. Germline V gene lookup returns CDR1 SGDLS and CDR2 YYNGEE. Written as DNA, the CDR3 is TGTGCCAGCAGCGCCCGGGACAGGGCCTTCGAAGCTTTCTTT. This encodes CASSARDRAFEAFF. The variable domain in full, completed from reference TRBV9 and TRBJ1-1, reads DSGVTQTPKHLITATGQRVTLRCSPRSGDLSVYWYQQSLDQGLQFLIQYYNGEERAKGNILERFSAQQFPDLHSELNLSSLELGDSALYFCASSARDRAFEAFFGQGTRLTVV.

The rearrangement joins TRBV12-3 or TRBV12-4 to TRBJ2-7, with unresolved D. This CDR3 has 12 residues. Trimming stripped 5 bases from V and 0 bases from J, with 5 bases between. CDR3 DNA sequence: TGTGCCAGCAGTACCAACTCCTACGAGCAGTACTTC. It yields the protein CASSTNSYEQYF.

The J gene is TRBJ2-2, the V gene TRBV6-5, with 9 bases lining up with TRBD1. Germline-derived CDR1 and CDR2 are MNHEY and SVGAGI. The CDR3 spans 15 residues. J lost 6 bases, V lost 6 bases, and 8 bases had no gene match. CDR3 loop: CASRGQGKGAGELFF. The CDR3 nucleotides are TGTGCCAGCAGAGGACAGGGGAAGGGAGCCGGGGAGCTGTTTTTT.

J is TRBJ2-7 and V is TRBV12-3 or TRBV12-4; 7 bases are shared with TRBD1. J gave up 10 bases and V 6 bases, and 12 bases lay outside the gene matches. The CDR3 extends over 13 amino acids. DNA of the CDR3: TGTGCCAGCAGCGCAAACAAAGACAGGGCTCAGTACTTC. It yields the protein CASSANKDRAQYF.

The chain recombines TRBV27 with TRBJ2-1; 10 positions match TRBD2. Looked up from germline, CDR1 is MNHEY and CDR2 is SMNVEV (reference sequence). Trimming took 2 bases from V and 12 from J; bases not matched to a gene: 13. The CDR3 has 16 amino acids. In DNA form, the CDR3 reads TGTGCCAGCAGTTTAAGAGGGCTAGCGGGAGTTGCGGTGCAGTTCTTC. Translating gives CASSLRGLAGVAVQFF.

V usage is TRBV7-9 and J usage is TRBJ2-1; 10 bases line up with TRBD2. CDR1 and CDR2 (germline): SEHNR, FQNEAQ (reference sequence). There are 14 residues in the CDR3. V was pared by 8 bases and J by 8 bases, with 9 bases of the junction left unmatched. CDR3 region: CASGLAGVSDEQFF. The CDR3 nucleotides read TGTGCCAGCGGGCTAGCGGGAGTGTCTGATGAGCAGTTCTTC.

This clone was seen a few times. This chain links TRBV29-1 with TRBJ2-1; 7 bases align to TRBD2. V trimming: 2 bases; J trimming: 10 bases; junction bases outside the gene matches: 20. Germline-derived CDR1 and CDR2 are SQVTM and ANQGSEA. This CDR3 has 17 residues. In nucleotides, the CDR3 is TGCAGCGTTGAAATTGGCTTAGCGGGCTTTTCCCAGAGGGAGCAGTTCTTC. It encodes CSVEIGLAGFSQREQFF.